The rows below give T cell receptor beta chains drawn from one sample of a study of human T cells and chemical hapten exposure. MiXCR was run by TCRdb on the RACE reads, yielding one entry per CDR3 protein. Of around 300,000 distinct CDR3 sequences listed, around 7% are singletons. The sample consisted of whole blood, taken in connection with sensitization to the hapten diphenylcyclopropenone (DPC). These receptor sequences come from a woman in her late teens or twenties with alopecia areata. Some clones in this sample may be carry-over from other donors' samples. Both conserved end residues are part of each CDR3. A D gene is named only where the DNA matches it firmly. Rows may omit the clone size; those that give it use once, few, many or a size class.

NA	TRBV18	TRBD1	TRBJ1-1	TGTGCCAGCTCACCACGCCCTGACAGGGTGGAATGGGCTTTCTTT	CASSPRPDRVEWAFF
many	TRBV7-2	TRBD2	TRBJ2-3	TGTGCCAGCAGCTTACTGGGACTAGCGGTTCCCACAGATACGCAGTATTTT	CASSLLGLAVPTDTQYF
few	TRBV4-1	NA	TRBJ1-2	TGCGCCAGCAGCCAAGAGGGGGGCGGAGACTATGGCTACACCTTC	CASSQEGGGDYGYTF
many	TRBV6-1	TRBD2	TRBJ2-2	TGTGCCAGCACCCTACGGGGGGACGGCACCGGGGAGCTGTTTTTT	CASTLRGDGTGELFF
NA	TRBV20-1	TRBD1	TRBJ1-1	TGCAGTGTAGGACAGGGGGCTGGTGAAGCTTTCTTT	CSVGQGAGEAFF
many	TRBV18	NA	TRBJ2-3	TGTGCCAGCTCACCACCCGGGGAGAGGACGGCAGATACGCAGTATTTT	CASSPPGERTADTQYF
NA	TRBV6-6	NA	TRBJ1-3	TGTGCCAGCAGTTTACTTGACTCTGGAAACACCATATATTTT	CASSLLDSGNTIYF
few	TRBV15	NA	TRBJ1-2	TGTGCCACCAGCAGAGATCTGTTACAGGTGGAGGATGGCTACACCTTC	CATSRDLLQVEDGYTF
many	TRBV7-6	NA	TRBJ2-1	TGTGCCAGCAGCTCCAGTGGGCGGTACAATGAGCAGTTCTTC	CASSSSGRYNEQFF
NA	TRBV6-2/TRBV6-3	NA	TRBJ1-2	TGTGCCAGCAGTTACTCGCCCAGGGCGGGCTACACCTTC	CASSYSPRAGYTF
NA	TRBV9	NA	TRBJ1-2	TGTGCCAGCAGCGTAGGCAGGACTATCGGCTACACCTTC	CASSVGRTIGYTF